What follows describes a single T cell receptor (beta chain). In this sample, this clonotype turned up many times. The antigen it binds to is not known. Base qualities are not provided; no much larger clone lies one nucleotide away. CDR1 SEHNR and CDR2 FQNEAQ are derived from the germline V gene (reference sequence). The CDR3 numbers 12 residues from cysteine through phenylalanine. Only CDR3 DNA is held: 36 bases, read in frame from base 1. A distance of 12 bases separates the germline ends of V and J, which lose 10 bases and 3 bases respectively. Every donor was a healthy Caucasian. The twin cohort comprised three pairs of female monozygotic twins, all aged about 18 to 30 years. Positive isolation kits from Invitrogen were used to isolate CD4+ and CD8+ T cell populations. This record belongs to a study of identical twins (dated by TCRdb to 2015 to 2016). About the study as a whole: TCR alpha and beta repertoires from monozygotic twins, unrelated adults of various ages and cord blood were deep-sequenced to test whether fetal clonotypes persist. To rule out contamination, replicate twin experiments were performed at different times with different library preparation protocols. Overall study results and their limits: Fewer insertions were carried by abundant cord blood beta clonotypes; a weaker similar trend was observed in young adult naive repertoires, while no such trend was observed in memory repertoires. In monozygotic twins, out-of-frame TCR alpha sharing was systematically underestimated by recombination models, although the models agreed with sharing between unrelated individuals. Invariant T cells such as MAIT and iNKT could partly confound zero-insertion analyses, though diverse VJ usage argued against this for most clonotypes. Excess twin sharing in beta out-of-frame sequences was weaker because fewer shared sequences lowered the signal-to-noise ratio. Because the same donors could not be followed over many years, the conclusions relied on cross-sectional statistical analysis. Compared with coincidental sharing between unrelated individuals, out-of-frame TCR alpha sequences shared between twins showed an excess of sequences with low generation probability.

Preparation of the library involved 5' RACE. The sequencing machine was an Illumina HiSeq 2000. Template switching introduced a universal primer binding site; the final cDNA contained a unique molecular identifier, enabling accurate counting of TCR cDNA molecules. First-strand cDNA for TCR alpha and beta chains was synthesized from specific primers in the conserved constant-segment region. To control for contamination, each cDNA library was double barcoded with a SMART-Mk sample barcode plus Illumina barcodes. TruSeq adapter sequences and Illumina sample barcodes were added in two successive PCR steps. The Illumina HiSeq platform was used with custom primers to sequence TCR alpha and beta cDNA libraries. In the paper's pipeline: Unique molecular identifiers were extracted from raw reads with MiGEC, and CDR3 positions were determined with MiXCR. Recombination models were inferred per individual with the repgenHMM and IGoR tools using an EM algorithm. The tcR package in R was used for shared clonotype analysis, with sharing normalized by the product of cloneset sizes. To study raw recombination free of thymic and clonal selection effects, out-of-frame nonproductive sequences were analyzed. The public sequencing data were trimmed at Q25 with fastp and processed into clonotypes with MiXCR by TCRdb, which kept only in-frame beta chains. Identical CDR3 proteins give one entry, which carries the most common genes and DNA. In this record, the V and J calls reflect TCRdb's handling and not the investigators' own analysis. The sample profile shows 260,000 or so distinct CDR3 sequences; approximately 7.8% of them were found once. Approximately 5.4% of the sample is in the top ten clones.

This sample also belongs to another study, concerning yellow fever vaccine responses in identical twins. As that second study puts it: The T cell response to vaccination in identical twins was reported by the authors to appear partly convergent and partly personalized. Focusing on identical twins, the study followed the T cell clones that responded to the vaccine, and did so with precision.

Recombination linked TRBV7-9 to TRBJ1-1; the D gene cannot be named for sure. The receptor's source is a woman between 18 and 29 years old in good health. The source material was CD8+ T cells sorted from blood. In nucleotides, the sequence is TGTGCCACCTTACGATCGGACACTGAAGCTTTCTTT. It codes for CATLRSDTEAFF. When the CDR3 is completed using the reference TRBV7-9 and TRBJ1-1 genes on either side, the full variable domain is DTGVSQNPRHKITKRGQNVTFRCDPISEHNRLYWYRQTLGQGPEFLTYFQNEAQLEKSRLLSDRFSAERPKGSFSTLEIQRTEQGDSAMYLCATLRSDTEAFFGQGTRLTVV.